Listed below are T cell receptor beta chains from one sample, sequenced in a study of blood T cell repertoires in COVID-19. Method: immunoSEQ multiplex PCR; TCRdb's copy keeps in-frame clones and lacks some. The sample contains more than 80,000 clones, about 85% of which appear only once. Material: peripheral blood. The origin of the receptors is a woman older than 75 with COVID-19, enrolled during active disease. Both conserved end residues are part of each CDR3. Each record gives: clone size, V gene, D gene, J gene, CDR3 protein, CDR3 DNA. A D gene is named only where the DNA matches it firmly. Clone sizes are given selectively: once, few, many, or a class where the clone is expanded.

-	TRBV10-3	TRBD1	TRBJ2-6	CAISGAGGLSGANVLTF	TGTGCCATCAGTGGGGCAGGGGGCCTCTCTGGGGCCAACGTCCTGACTTTC
few	TRBV15	TRBD1	TRBJ1-4	CATSGDRGSEKLFF	TGTGCCACCAGCGGGGACAGGGGTTCTGAAAAACTGTTTTTT
-	TRBV11-3	TRBD1	TRBJ2-2	CASSPQTGRNTGELFF	TGTGCCAGCAGCCCACAGACAGGGCGAAACACCGGGGAGCTGTTTTTT
-	TRBV18	-	TRBJ2-7	CASSALGGEQYF	TGTGCCAGCTCAGCCTTGGGGGGTGAGCAGTACTTC
-	TRBV19	TRBD2	TRBJ2-7	CASHPTGTSGLYEQYF	TGTGCCAGCCACCCCACCGGGACTAGCGGGCTCTACGAGCAGTACTTC
-	TRBV6-4	-	TRBJ1-6	CASSDPPGLNNSPLHF	TGTGCCAGCAGTGACCCTCCAGGGCTAAATAATTCACCCCTCCACTTT
-	TRBV5-1	TRBD2	TRBJ2-7	CASTIGTSGIYEQYF	TGCGCCAGCACCATTGGGACTAGCGGGATTTACGAGCAGTACTTC
-	TRBV5-1	TRBD2	TRBJ2-1	CASRYTSGGYNEQFF	TGCGCCAGCAGATACACTAGCGGGGGTTACAATGAGCAGTTCTTC
-	TRBV2	TRBD2	TRBJ2-7	CASRPGLAGANEQYF	TGTGCCAGCAGACCCGGACTAGCGGGAGCGAACGAGCAGTACTTC
-	TRBV7-9	-	TRBJ2-3	CASSLGRSATDTQYF	TGTGCCAGCAGCTTAGGCAGATCTGCCACAGATACGCAGTATTTT
-	TRBV9	TRBD1	TRBJ1-2	CASSASGTGLSGGYTF	TGTGCCAGCAGCGCATCCGGGACAGGGCTCAGCGGCGGCTACACCTTC
-	TRBV21-1	-	TRBJ2-5	CASSKVDMTVHQETQYF	TGTGCCAGCAGCAAAGTGGATATGACAGTCCACCAAGAGACCCAGTACTTC
once	TRBV19	TRBD1	TRBJ1-5	CASSPTGHSNQPQHF	TGTGCCAGTAGTCCGACAGGGCACAGCAATCAGCCCCAGCATTTT
-	TRBV30	-	TRBJ1-5	CAWSQGFEQPQHF	TGTGCCTGGAGCCAGGGTTTTGAACAGCCCCAGCATTTT
-	TRBV27	TRBD1	TRBJ2-1	CASSLRTGLGYNEQFF	TGTGCCAGCAGTCTTCGGACAGGGTTGGGCTACAATGAGCAGTTCTTC
-	TRBV28	-	TRBJ2-1	CASSDPGITNEQFF	TGTGCCAGCAGCGACCCAGGGATAACGAATGAGCAGTTCTTC
-	TRBV28	TRBD2	TRBJ2-2	CASRLAGVAGELFF	TGTGCCAGTCGACTAGCGGGAGTTGCCGGGGAGCTGTTTTTT
-	TRBV2	-	TRBJ1-1	CASSGQQNTEAFF	TGTGCCAGCAGTGGACAGCAGAACACTGAAGCTTTCTTT
-	TRBV5-1	-	TRBJ2-3	CASGGSTDTQYF	TGCGCCAGCGGGGGGAGCACAGATACGCAGTATTTT
-	TRBV7-3	-	TRBJ2-1	CASSSTGLYNEQFF	TGTGCCAGCAGCTCAACGGGACTTTACAATGAGCAGTTCTTC
-	TRBV2	-	TRBJ1-2	CASSSAVSWSCTF	TGTGCCAGCAGCTCCGCGGTCTCATGGAGTTGCACCTTC
-	TRBV6-2/TRBV6-3	TRBD1	TRBJ2-3	CASSRGLGGTDTQYF	TGTGCCAGCAGTAGGGGGCTGGGCGGCACAGATACGCAGTATTTT
-	TRBV7-3	-	TRBJ2-3	CASSSGADTQYF	TGTGCCAGCAGCTCGGGGGCAGATACGCAGTATTTT
-	TRBV11-2	TRBD1	TRBJ1-2	CASSTSDRGDGYTF	TGTGCCAGCAGCACCTCGGACAGGGGAGACGGCTACACCTTC
once	TRBV6-5	TRBD1	TRBJ2-7	CASRRGQGGLGEQYF	TGTGCCAGCAGACGAGGACAGGGCGGTCTGGGCGAGCAGTACTTC
-	TRBV5-1	-	TRBJ2-3	CASSLDVGSTDTQYF	TGCGCCAGCAGCTTGGATGTCGGGAGCACAGATACGCAGTATTTT
-	TRBV7-8	-	TRBJ2-3	CASSLSDFLYSDTQYF	TGTGCCAGCAGCTTATCGGACTTTCTGTACTCAGATACGCAGTATTTT
-	TRBV6-5	-	TRBJ1-1	CASTLGQGYTEAFF	TGTGCCAGCACCCTGGGGCAGGGGTACACTGAAGCTTTCTTT
-	TRBV7-2	-	TRBJ1-2	CASSRGGTPGYTF	TGTGCCAGCAGCCGGGGGGGGACACCTGGCTACACCTTC
-	TRBV3-1/TRBV3-2	-	TRBJ2-7	CASSYSLYEQYF	TGTGCCAGCAGCTATTCACTCTACGAGCAGTACTTC
-	TRBV5-6	TRBD1	TRBJ1-6	CASSLDRGSSPLHF	TGTGCCAGCAGCTTGGACAGGGGGAGTTCACCCCTCCACTTT
few	TRBV2	TRBD1	TRBJ1-2	CASNLQGSDYGYTF	TGTGCCAGCAACCTACAGGGGTCTGACTATGGCTACACCTTC
-	TRBV18	-	TRBJ2-7	CASSLIKGGGGVSYEQYF	TGTGCCAGCTCACTCATAAAGGGAGGAGGGGGCGTTTCCTACGAGCAGTACTTC
-	TRBV12-3/TRBV12-4	TRBD2	TRBJ2-1	CASSPSGGGEQFF	TGTGCCAGCAGTCCTAGCGGGGGGGGTGAGCAGTTCTTC
once	TRBV29-1	-	TRBJ2-7	CSVGAGSYEQYF	TGCAGCGTTGGGGCAGGGTCTTACGAGCAGTACTTC
once	TRBV5-1	-	TRBJ1-3	CASSLSGSENTIYF	TGCGCCAGCAGCCTGTCAGGGTCTGAAAACACCATATATTTT
-	TRBV7-3	-	TRBJ1-1	CASSADRHTEAFF	TGTGCCAGCAGCGCCGACAGACACACTGAAGCTTTCTTT
-	TRBV3-1/TRBV3-2	-	TRBJ2-5	CASSQGSGGGETQYF	TGTGCCAGCAGCCAAGGTAGCGGAGGAGGGGAGACCCAGTACTTC
-	TRBV5-4	-	TRBJ2-5	CASSLGLAGETQYF	TGTGCCAGCAGCTTGGGACTGGCGGGAGAGACCCAGTACTTC
-	TRBV5-1	-	TRBJ1-1	CASSLDVGVGTEAFF	TGCGCCAGCAGCTTGGATGTCGGGGTAGGCACTGAAGCTTTCTTT
-	TRBV5-1	TRBD1	TRBJ1-5	CASSLLSPETGALPQHF	TGCGCCAGCAGCTTGCTGTCACCCGAGACAGGGGCACTGCCCCAGCATTTT
-	TRBV5-1	TRBD2	TRBJ2-7	CASRPWREVGEQYF	TGCGCCAGCAGACCCTGGCGGGAGGTTGGCGAGCAGTACTTC
-	TRBV27	-	TRBJ1-5	CASSLQGSNQPQHF	TGTGCCAGCAGTCTCCAGGGGTCCAATCAGCCCCAGCATTTT
-	TRBV6-5	-	TRBJ1-2	CASSYSLNTLYGYTF	TGTGCCAGCAGTTACTCATTGAACACCCTCTATGGCTACACCTTC
-	TRBV21-1	-	TRBJ2-4	CASSKVSGRLGKNIQYF	TGTGCCAGCAGCAAAGTTTCAGGGAGGTTAGGCAAAAACATTCAGTACTTC
-	TRBV28	TRBD1	TRBJ1-2	CASRDSGGLGYTF	TGTGCCAGCAGAGATTCAGGGGGCCTTGGCTACACCTTC
-	TRBV19	-	TRBJ1-2	CASSIGSGDYGYTF	TGTGCCAGTAGTATTGGGTCGGGAGACTATGGCTACACCTTC
-	TRBV7-9	TRBD2	TRBJ2-3	CASSLGRGVSTDTQYF	TGTGCCAGCAGCTTAGGGCGGGGGGTTAGCACAGATACGCAGTATTTT
-	TRBV10-3	TRBD1	TRBJ1-5	CAISNRQGQPQHF	TGTGCCATCAGTAATCGACAGGGACAGCCCCAGCATTTT
-	TRBV5-4	-	TRBJ1-1	CASSTGQLMNTEAFF	TGTGCCAGCAGCACTGGACAGCTAATGAACACTGAAGCTTTCTTT
-	TRBV9	TRBD2	TRBJ2-7	CASSTFSGAPYEQYF	TGTGCCAGCAGCACATTTAGCGGGGCTCCCTACGAGCAGTACTTC